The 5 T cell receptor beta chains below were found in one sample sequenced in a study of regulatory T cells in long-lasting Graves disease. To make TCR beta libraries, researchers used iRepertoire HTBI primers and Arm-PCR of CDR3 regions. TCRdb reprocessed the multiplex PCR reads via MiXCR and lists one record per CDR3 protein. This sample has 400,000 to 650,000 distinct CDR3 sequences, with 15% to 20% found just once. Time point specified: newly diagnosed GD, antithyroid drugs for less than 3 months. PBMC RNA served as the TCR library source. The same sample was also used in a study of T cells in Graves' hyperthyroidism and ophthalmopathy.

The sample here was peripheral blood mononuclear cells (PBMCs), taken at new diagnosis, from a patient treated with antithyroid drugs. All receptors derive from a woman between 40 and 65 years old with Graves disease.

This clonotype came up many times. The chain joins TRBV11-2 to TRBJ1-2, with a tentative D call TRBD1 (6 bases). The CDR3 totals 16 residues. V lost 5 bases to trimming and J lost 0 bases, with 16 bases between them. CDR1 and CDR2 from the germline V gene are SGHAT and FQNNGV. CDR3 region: CASSPIGDTSNYGYTF. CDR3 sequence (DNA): TGTGCCAGCAGCCCGATTGGGGACACCTCTAACTATGGCTACACCTTC.

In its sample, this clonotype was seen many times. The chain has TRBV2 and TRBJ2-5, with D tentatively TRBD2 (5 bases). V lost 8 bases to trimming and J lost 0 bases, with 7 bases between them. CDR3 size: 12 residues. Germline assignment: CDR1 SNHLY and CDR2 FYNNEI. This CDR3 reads CASAGNQETQYF. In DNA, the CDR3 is TGTGCCAGCGCCGGGAACCAAGAGACCCAGTACTTC.

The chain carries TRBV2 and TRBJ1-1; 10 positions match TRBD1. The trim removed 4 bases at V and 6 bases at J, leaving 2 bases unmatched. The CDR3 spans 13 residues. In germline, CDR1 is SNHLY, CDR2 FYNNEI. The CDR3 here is CASSGQGAAEAFF. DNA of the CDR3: TGTGCCAGCAGTGGACAGGGGGCCGCTGAAGCTTTCTTT.

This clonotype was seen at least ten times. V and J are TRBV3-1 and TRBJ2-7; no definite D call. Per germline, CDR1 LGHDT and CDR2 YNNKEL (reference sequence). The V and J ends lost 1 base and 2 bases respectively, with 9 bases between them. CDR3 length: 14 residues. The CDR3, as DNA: TGTGCCAGCAGCCAAGGGTTCGACCCCTACGAGCAGTACTTC. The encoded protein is CASSQGFDPYEQYF.

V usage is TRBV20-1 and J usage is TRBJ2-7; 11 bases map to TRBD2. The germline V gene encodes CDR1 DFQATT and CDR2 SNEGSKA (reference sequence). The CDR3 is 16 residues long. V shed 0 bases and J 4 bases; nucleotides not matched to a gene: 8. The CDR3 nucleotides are TGCAGTGCTAGAGATTTGAAGGGACTAGCGGTTTACGAGCAGTACTTC. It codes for CSARDLKGLAVYEQYF.